This TCR beta chain was retrieved from a study of T-cell memory formation after mild COVID-19. The germline V gene encodes CDR1 SGHTA and CDR2 FQGNSA. J was trimmed by 10 bases and V by 5 bases; bases with no gene match: 14. The CDR3 is made up of 15 amino acids. TCRdb reanalysed the 5' RACE reads using MiXCR and keeps one entry per CDR3 protein. The sample contains about 82,000 distinct CDR3 sequences, 9.5% to 15% of which appear only once. This TCR derives from a man between 18 and 35 years old who had mild COVID-19 (a few samples of this study predate the infection). Cell type and time point are not known. The V call is TRBV7-2, the J call TRBJ1-1, with 9 bases aligning to TRBD1. Sequencing was performed on PBMCs or a T cell subset sorted from them (not recorded which). The CDR3: CASSPLISGQGLAFF. The CDR3 nucleotides are TGTGCCAGCAGCCCTCTGATTTCGGGACAGGGTTTAGCTTTCTTT.